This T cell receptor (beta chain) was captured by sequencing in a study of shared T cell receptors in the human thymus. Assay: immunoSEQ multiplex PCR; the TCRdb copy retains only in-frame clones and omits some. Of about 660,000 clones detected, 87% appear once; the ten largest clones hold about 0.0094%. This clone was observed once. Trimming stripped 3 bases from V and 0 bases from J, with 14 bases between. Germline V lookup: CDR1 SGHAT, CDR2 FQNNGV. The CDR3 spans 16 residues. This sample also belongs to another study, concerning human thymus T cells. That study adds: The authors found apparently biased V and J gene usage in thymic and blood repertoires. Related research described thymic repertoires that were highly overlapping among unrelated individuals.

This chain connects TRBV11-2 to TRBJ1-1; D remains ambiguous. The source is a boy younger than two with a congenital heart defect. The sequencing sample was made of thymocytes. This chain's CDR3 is CASSFSAGFMNTEAFF. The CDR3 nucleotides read TGTGCCAGCAGCTTTTCCGCCGGTTTCATGAACACTGAAGCTTTCTTT. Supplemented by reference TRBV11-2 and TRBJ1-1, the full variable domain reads EAGVAQSPRYKIIEKRQSVAFWCNPISGHATLYWYQQILGQGPKLLIQFQNNGVVDDSQLPKDRFSAERLKGVDSTLKIQPAKLEDSAVYLCASSFSAGFMNTEAFFGQGTRLTVV.